This T cell receptor (beta chain) was recorded in a study of shared T cell receptors in the human thymus. Profiling relied on immunoSEQ multiplex PCR, and the TCRdb table lists in-frame clones only, not all of them. The repertoire holds approximately 760,000 clones, with approximately 85% as singletons. The CDR3 totals 14 residues. The data were also submitted as part of a second study, on human thymus T cells.

Sample: thymocytes. The gene calls are TRBV21-1 and TRBJ2-1; TRBD1 was called by the table and not checked on the DNA. TRBV21-1 corresponds to a pseudogene. This sequence originates from a girl under three years old with a congenital heart defect. This chain's CDR3 is CASSRGDRGHEQFF. Written as DNA, the CDR3 is TGTGCCAGCAGCAGGGGGGACAGGGGGCATGAGCAGTTCTTC.